This is a list of T cell receptor beta chains from one sample in a study of blood T cell repertoires in COVID-19. Measured with immunoSEQ multiplex PCR; TCRdb has only the in-frame clones, and not every one. The table has under 450,000 clones, about 90% seen once. Sequencing was done on a sample of PBMCs or T cells enriched from blood (not recorded which). Receptors were obtained from a man aged 25-45 years who had recovered from COVID-19. Both conserved end residues are part of each CDR3. A D gene is named only where the DNA matches it firmly. Rows may omit the clone size; those that give it use once, few, many or a size class.

j_call	d_call	clone_size	cdr3_length	v_call	cdr3_aa	cdr3_nt
TRBJ1-1	-	-	15	TRBV19	CATRTVSAVNTEAFF	TGTGCCACCCGGACAGTATCTGCGGTGAACACTGAAGCTTTCTTT
TRBJ1-6	-	-	12	TRBV9	CASSVVAGPLHF	TGTGCCAGCAGCGTAGTCGCGGGACCCCTCCACTTT
TRBJ2-5	-	once	13	TRBV7-7	CASSLDRVETQYF	TGTGCTAGCAGCTTAGACAGAGTAGAGACCCAGTACTTC
TRBJ2-3	TRBD2	-	17	TRBV7-2	CASSPNGLAGGQDTQYF	TGTGCCAGCAGCCCGAACGGACTAGCGGGGGGGCAGGATACGCAGTATTTT
TRBJ1-4	-	-	16	TRBV10-3	CAISESGLTGYEKLFF	TGTGCCATCAGTGAGTCTGGCTTGACAGGTTATGAAAAACTGTTTTTT
TRBJ1-5	TRBD1	-	14	TRBV13	CASSSGQGNQPQHF	TGTGCCAGCAGCTCCGGACAGGGCAACCAGCCCCAGCATTTT
TRBJ2-5	-	-	17	TRBV5-1	CASSLAYSAGEQETQYF	TGCGCCAGCAGCTTGGCCTACTCGGCAGGGGAGCAAGAGACCCAGTACTTC
TRBJ1-5	TRBD1	-	13	TRBV23-1	CASSDRVNQPQHF	TGCGCCAGCAGCGACAGGGTTAATCAGCCCCAGCATTTT
TRBJ2-1	-	-	15	TRBV5-1	CASSLDGSSYNEQFF	TGCGCCAGCAGCTTGGATGGCAGCTCCTACAATGAGCAGTTCTTC
TRBJ1-2	-	-	17	TRBV30	CAWRGPGPGGRSSGYTF	TGTGCCTGGAGGGGGCCAGGCCCAGGCGGGAGAAGTAGCGGCTACACCTTC
TRBJ1-1	-	few	14	TRBV5-1	CASAAAGGYTEAFF	TGCGCCAGCGCGGCAGCGGGCGGGTACACTGAAGCTTTCTTT
TRBJ2-1	-	-	11	TRBV6-5	CASSYPGEQFF	TGTGCCAGCAGTTACCCGGGGGAGCAGTTCTTC
TRBJ2-7	-	-	14	TRBV5-1	CASSLAVDSGEQYF	TGCGCCAGCAGCTTGGCGGTGGACAGTGGCGAGCAGTACTTC